This T cell receptor beta chain emerged from a study of cytomegalovirus exposure and HLA in healthy donors. 60 Vbeta and 13 Jbeta primers were used in PCR. The data were produced by immunoSEQ multiplex PCR, yet TCRdb's version contains in-frame clones alone and is incomplete. The sample has under 200,000 clones; roughly four fifths are singletons. This clone was recorded once. The antigen remains unidentified. Other DNA sequences in the sample encode the same CDR3. The CDR3 consists of 15 residues. V lost 4 bases to trimming and J lost 7 bases, with 18 bases between them. Germline loops: CDR1 SGHNT, CDR2 YYREEE (reference sequence). Broader study findings: For presence/absence analyses, sequencing depth was assumed to be roughly uniform across donors. Some segments of the V type, notably TRBV6-2 and TRBV6-3, were excluded as indistinguishable. Sequencing had likely introduced a cluster of highly shared sequence variants as an artifact.

Sequenced input: PBMCs. This sequence was found in a man aged 40-49 years in good health and CMV-seronegative. V gene TRBV5-4 combines with J gene TRBJ1-5, with D maybe TRBD1 (6 bases). The CDR3 region has the DNA TGTGCCAGCAGCGCCGGGACGGGGGGCGGGCAGCCCCAGCATTTT. It encodes CASSAGTGGGQPQHF.